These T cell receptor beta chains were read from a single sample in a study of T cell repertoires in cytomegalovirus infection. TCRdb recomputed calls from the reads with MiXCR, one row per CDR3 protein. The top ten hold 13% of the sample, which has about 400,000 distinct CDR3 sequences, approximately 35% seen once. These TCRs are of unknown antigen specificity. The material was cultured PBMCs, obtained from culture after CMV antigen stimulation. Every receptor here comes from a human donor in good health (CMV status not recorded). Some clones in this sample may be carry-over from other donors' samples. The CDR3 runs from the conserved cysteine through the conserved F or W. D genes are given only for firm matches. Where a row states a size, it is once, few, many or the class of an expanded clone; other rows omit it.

CASSPQLHYNSPLHF,TGTGCCAGCAGTCCCCAGTTACATTATAATTCACCCCTCCACTTT,many,-,TRBJ1-6,TRBV7-2
CASIPGQGTGELLF,TGTGCCAGCATCCCGGGACAGGGAACCGGGGAGCTGTTGTTT,-,TRBD1,TRBJ2-2,TRBV6-6
CASSHDFYEQYF,TGCGCCAGCAGCCACGATTTCTACGAGCAGTACTTC,few,-,TRBJ2-7,TRBV4-1
CASTPGGSIHYGYTF,TGTGCCAGCACCCCCGGAGGGTCGATTCACTATGGCTACACCTTC,many,-,TRBJ1-2,TRBV7-2
CASRPGNLGSGGYTF,TGCGCCAGCCGACCGGGAAATCTTGGTTCGGGTGGCTACACCTTC,once,-,TRBJ1-2,TRBV4-3
CASRRAGQQNYGYTF,TGTGCCAGTAGGCGAGCCGGACAGCAGAACTATGGCTACACCTTC,-,-,TRBJ1-2,TRBV19
CASSGLPGNEQFF,TGTGCCAGCAGTGGTCTCCCCGGTAATGAGCAGTTCTTC,-,-,TRBJ2-1,TRBV25-1
CASSPAGGLNQPQHF,TGTGCCAGCAGCCCAGCAGGGGGCTTGAATCAGCCCCAGCATTTT,few,TRBD1,TRBJ1-5,TRBV7-2
CASSQTSGVSTDTQYF,TGCGCCAGCAGCCAAACTAGCGGAGTTAGCACAGATACGCAGTATTTT,-,TRBD2,TRBJ2-3,TRBV5-1
CASSIPGVQGAVQPQHF,TGTGCCAGTAGTATCCCGGGAGTACAGGGGGCTGTTCAGCCCCAGCATTTT,-,TRBD1,TRBJ1-5,TRBV19
CASSIRLFSNQPQHF,TGTGCCAGTAGTATACGGCTTTTCAGCAATCAGCCCCAGCATTTT,-,-,TRBJ1-5,TRBV19
CAISEQGGYGYTF,TGTGCCATCAGTGAGCAGGGCGGCTATGGCTACACCTTC,few,-,TRBJ1-2,TRBV10-3
CASSFQRLDRVFPNYGYTF,TGTGCCAGCAGCTTTCAGAGACTCGACAGGGTATTTCCCAACTATGGCTACACCTTC,-,TRBD1,TRBJ1-2,TRBV13
CASSYSNSRVRPGELFF,TGTGCCAGCAGTTACTCGAATTCCAGGGTCAGGCCCGGGGAGCTGTTTTTT,few,-,TRBJ2-2,TRBV6-5
CASSFRDAGGSPLHF,TGTGCCAGCAGTTTCAGGGACGCCGGAGGATCACCCCTCCACTTT,-,-,TRBJ1-6,TRBV12-3/TRBV12-4
CASSVDNVRFF,TGTGCCAGCAGCGTCGACAACGTCCGCTTTTTT,-,-,TRBJ1-4,TRBV7-6
CASSKGIGYEQFF,TGTGCTAGCAGCAAAGGGATAGGGTATGAGCAGTTCTTC,-,-,TRBJ2-1,TRBV7-7
CASSFRQEGYGYTF,TGTGCCAGCAGCTTTCGACAGGAGGGTTATGGCTACACCTTC,few,-,TRBJ1-2,TRBV7-2
CASSEGRDRTEAFF,TGTGCCAGCAGTGAAGGGAGGGATCGGACTGAAGCTTTCTTT,-,-,TRBJ1-1,TRBV6-1
CASSYSPHGGYEQFF,TGTGCCAGCAGTTACTCGCCCCATGGCGGGTATGAGCAGTTCTTC,once,-,TRBJ2-1,TRBV6-2/TRBV6-3
CASSISSGSNTDTQYF,TGTGCCAGTAGTATATCATCAGGGAGCAACACAGATACGCAGTATTTT,few,-,TRBJ2-3,TRBV19
CASSTEINTEAFF,TGTGCCAGCAGCACAGAGATTAACACTGAAGCTTTCTTT,many,-,TRBJ1-1,TRBV7-9
CASSLVPGQDEKLFF,TGTGCCAGCAGTTTAGTCCCGGGACAGGATGAAAAACTGTTTTTT,-,TRBD1,TRBJ1-4,TRBV28
CASSLASGAGGWVNTEAFF,TGTGCCAGCAGCTTAGCAAGTGGGGCAGGGGGCTGGGTGAACACTGAAGCTTTCTTT,few,TRBD1,TRBJ1-1,TRBV7-6
CASSALQGGTEAFF,TGTGCCAGCAGCGCCTTACAGGGAGGCACTGAAGCTTTCTTT,few,-,TRBJ1-1,TRBV7-8
CASSLSPFMNTEAFF,TGTGCCAGCAGCTTATCCCCATTCATGAACACTGAAGCTTTCTTT,few,-,TRBJ1-1,TRBV7-9
CASSYGTSGHGQETQYF,TGTGCCAGCAGTTACGGTACTAGCGGACATGGGCAAGAGACCCAGTACTTC,few,TRBD2,TRBJ2-5,TRBV6-2/TRBV6-3
CASSPIQGGYNEQFF,TGTGCCAGCTCACCGATTCAGGGGGGCTACAATGAGCAGTTCTTC,-,-,TRBJ2-1,TRBV18
CASKDGSSYEQYF,TGTGCCAGCAAAGACGGGAGCTCCTACGAGCAGTACTTC,few,-,TRBJ2-7,TRBV12-3/TRBV12-4
CASSDGGVLYNQPQHF,TGCGCCAGCAGTGATGGAGGCGTTCTATACAATCAGCCCCAGCATTTT,few,-,TRBJ1-5,TRBV10-2
CASSIDYDNEQFF,TGTGCCAGCAGTATCGACTACGACAATGAGCAGTTCTTC,many,-,TRBJ2-1,TRBV6-2/TRBV6-3